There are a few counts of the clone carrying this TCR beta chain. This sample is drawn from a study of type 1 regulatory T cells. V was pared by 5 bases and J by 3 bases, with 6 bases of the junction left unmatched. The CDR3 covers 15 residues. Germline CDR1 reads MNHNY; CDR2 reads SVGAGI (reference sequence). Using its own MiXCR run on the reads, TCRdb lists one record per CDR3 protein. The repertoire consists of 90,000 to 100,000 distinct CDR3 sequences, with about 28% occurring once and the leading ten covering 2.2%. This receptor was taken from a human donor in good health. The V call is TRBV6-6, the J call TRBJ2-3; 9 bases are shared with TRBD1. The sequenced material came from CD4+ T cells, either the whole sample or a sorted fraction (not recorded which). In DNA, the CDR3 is TGTGCCAGCAGTCACCGGGACAGGGCAACAGATACGCAGTATTTT. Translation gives CASSHRDRATDTQYF.